This T cell receptor (beta chain) was recovered during a study of type 1 regulatory T cells. One entry per CDR3 protein, called by TCRdb with MiXCR from the reads. The sample records 68,000 or so distinct CDR3 sequences, more than 45% being singletons. V lost 5 bases and J lost 4; bases outside the gene matches: 2. This CDR3 is 13 amino acids long. From germline, CDR1 is SGHTA and CDR2 FQGNSA. With respect to this clonotype: The antigen is not known.

The V gene is TRBV7-2, the J gene TRBJ2-1; 7 nucleotides align to TRBD1. Sequenced sample: cultured non-Tr1 T cells, either the whole culture or a sorted T cell fraction (not recorded which). This TCR derives from a human donor in good health. The CDR3 bases are TGTGCCAGCAGCCGGGACAGATACAATGAGCAGTTCTTC. It translates to CASSRDRYNEQFF.